This T cell receptor (beta chain) comes out of a study of blood T cells in healthy people across ages. Study-level background: For every two T cells, template switching captured about one barcoded beta molecule.

Regarding the study as a whole: What prevented conclusive comparison of naive and antigen-experienced cells was that PBMCs were unsorted.

This clonotype has a count of ten or more. The antigen is unknown. The people who gave samples were healthy Caucasians from Russia, aged roughly 6 to 100. In germline, CDR1 is LGHDT, CDR2 YNNKEL (reference sequence). Trimming pared 5 bases from V and 7 bases from J, leaving 15 bases between. CDR3 length: 13 amino acids. Sample-barcoded 5' priming and a J-beta primer mix drove a second PCR of about 6 to 11 cycles. Each single sample gave us at least 3 million CDR3-containing paired-end reads. One entry per CDR3 protein, called by TCRdb with MiXCR from the 5' RACE reads. The data hold some 1.7 million distinct CDR3 sequences, with over 25% observed a single time.

Input material: blood. The chain employs TRBV3-1 and TRBJ2-7; D is perhaps TRBD1 (6 bases). This clonotype originated in a woman aged 25 to 39 in good health. CDR3 coding DNA: TGTGCCAGCAGCTACAACCAGGGGCGGGAGCAGTACTTC. This encodes CASSYNQGREQYF.